This TCR beta chain was captured in a study of T cell responses to AZD1222 COVID-19 vaccine. To note about this clone: The antigen is unknown.

CDR3 length equals 15 residues. V shed 4 bases and J shed 7 bases, with 18 bases lying between them. The germline CDR1 and CDR2 sequences are SGHRS and YFSETQ. Produced via immunoSEQ multiplex PCR; TCRdb's table is partial and in-frame only. Seen here are tens of thousands of clones, approximately 83% observed once, and the top ten hold about 12%. Notes on the study in general: Only a handful of individuals given AZD1222 were seropositive at baseline.

The V and J genes are TRBV5-1 and TRBJ1-5; D might be TRBD1 (5 bases). This material consisted of peripheral blood, taken 28 days after the second AZD1222 dose. This TCR was recovered from an adult who received the AZD1222 COVID-19 vaccine. The DNA for the CDR3 is TGCGCCAGCAGCGCGGATTGGGGCGGAAGGCAGCCCCAGCATTTT. Translated: CASSADWGGRQPQHF.